One and the same sample provided the 5 T cell receptor beta chains below, sequenced in a study of OX40 agonist ivuxolimab in advanced cancers. The table came from immunoSEQ multiplex PCR; TCRdb's copy has only in-frame clones and leaves some out. The sample lists 35,000 to 50,000 clones; about 94% were seen once. The sequenced sample was CD4+ or CD8+ T cells sorted from blood, obtained in a trial of the OX40 agonist ivuxolimab. These receptors were obtained from an adult with an advanced solid tumor such as melanoma, head and neck, liver or kidney cancer.

This sequence joins TRBV14 and TRBJ2-7; 10 bases are shared with TRBD1. V shed 5 bases and J 4 bases; nucleotides not matched to a gene: 17. The CDR3 is 18 residues long. Germline CDR1 SGHDN, CDR2 FVKESK. The CDR3 reads CASSAKIPGQGIPYEQYF. CDR3 coding DNA: TGTGCCAGCAGCGCTAAAATTCCGGGACAGGGGATCCCTTACGAGCAGTACTTC.

The rearrangement uses TRBV4-1 and TRBJ1-1; TRBD1 aligns across 7 bases. Germline CDR1 and CDR2: MGHRA and YSYEKL. V lost 2 bases, J lost 1 base, and 10 bases stayed unmatched. The CDR3 covers 17 residues. As DNA, the CDR3 is TGCGCCAGCAGCCAAAAGTTTACGGGACAGTCGAACACTGAAGCTTTCTTT. Encoded protein: CASSQKFTGQSNTEAFF.

V usage is TRBV18 and J usage is TRBJ2-7; D tentatively reads TRBD1 or TRBD2 (5 bases each). CDR3 length: 13 residues. V lost 3 bases, J lost 7 bases, and 13 bases lay in between. Germline V gives CDR1 KGHSH, CDR2 LQKENI. The CDR3 region is CASSPGPWGEQYF. CDR3 nucleotides: TGTGCCAGCTCACCGGGGCCCTGGGGGGAGCAGTACTTC.

This rearrangement joins TRBV28 to TRBJ1-5; no definite D call. This CDR3 is 13 amino acids long. Germline values: CDR1 MDHEN, CDR2 SYDVKM. Between the trimmed V and J ends, which lost 2 bases and 9 bases, there was a span of 11 bases. The CDR3 loop is CASSLLNSRPQHF. The CDR3 region has the DNA TGTGCCAGCAGTTTACTCAATTCTCGGCCCCAGCATTTT.

Concerning this clone: Other DNA variants within this sample encode the same CDR3. V usage is TRBV29-1 and J usage is TRBJ2-5; TRBD2 matches 7 bases. The germline CDR1 and CDR2 sequences are SQVTM and ANQGSEA. The trim removed 7 bases at V and 5 bases at J, leaving 13 bases unmatched. This CDR3 has 14 amino acids. The CDR3 region is CSGQEAGVRETQYF. The CDR3 nucleotides are TGCAGCGGTCAAGAGGCGGGGGTTAGGGAGACCCAGTACTTC.